The 25 T cell receptor beta chains below were found in one sample sequenced in a study of Tregs in tolerant kidney transplant recipients (dated by TCRdb to 2018 to 2020). Libraries were constructed by the immunoSEQ multiplex PCR assay. The immuneACCESS repertoire file appears here via TCRdb, limited to in-frame rearrangements. These files lack a portion of the clones; in checked studies, under half of the deficit traces to unresolved V genes, and the cause of the others is not known. This sample comprises 90,000 to 120,000 clones, around 90% of them detected only once. Around 0.35% of the sample goes to the ten largest clones. The label giving this sample's time point can be read as: blood sample drawn before combined kidney and bone marrow transplant. This specimen was CD4+ T cells from blood, taken before the transplant. The receptors stem from a human donor who received a combined kidney and bone marrow transplant.

The chain carries TRBV5-6 and TRBJ1-5, with D possibly being TRBD1 (5 bases). Germline V gene lookup returns CDR1 SGHDT and CDR2 YYEEEE. V lost 0 bases, J lost 8 bases, and 12 bases lay in between. This CDR3 has 14 residues. CDR3 bases: TGTGCCAGCAGCTTGGCAGGGTCGATGGAGCCCCAGCATTTT. Its translation is CASSLAGSMEPQHF.

This chain uses TRBV11-2 with TRBJ2-2; 10 bases align to TRBD1. The trim removed 7 bases at V and 3 bases at J, leaving 17 bases unmatched. Germline-derived CDR1 and CDR2 are SGHAT and FQNNGV. The CDR3 is made up of 19 amino acids. This chain's CDR3 is CASTHIGTGAMGYTGELFF. As DNA, the CDR3 is TGTGCCAGCACCCACATAGGGACAGGGGCTATGGGGTACACCGGGGAGCTGTTTTTT.

The CDR3: CASSPTGIYEQYF. The CDR3, as DNA: TGTGCCAGCAGCCCCACAGGGATCTACGAGCAGTACTTC. The chain recombines TRBV14 with TRBJ2-7; TRBD1 might be the D (6 bases). The CDR3 sequence is 13 residues long. Per the germline V gene, CDR1 is SGHDN and CDR2 is FVKESK. V lost 4 bases to trimming and J lost 3 bases, with 10 bases between them.

The chain links TRBV5-4 to TRBJ2-3; TRBD2 matches 8 bases. With V trimmed by 4 bases and J by 1 base, 8 bases remained unmatched. There are 16 residues in the CDR3. Germline V CDR1 and CDR2: SGHNT, YYREEE (reference sequence). The CDR3 loop is CASSQSSGKGTDTQYF. CDR3 coding DNA: TGTGCCAGCAGCCAAAGTAGCGGGAAGGGCACAGATACGCAGTATTTT.

The chain links TRBV19 to TRBJ1-1; D possibly corresponds to TRBD1 (6 bases). V was clipped by 6 bases and J by 7 bases, with 15 bases between them. This CDR3 is built from 13 residues. CDR1 is LNHDA and CDR2 is SQIVND in the germline V gene (reference sequence). CDR3 loop: CASRTDRPYEAFF. CDR3 DNA: TGTGCCAGTAGGACAGACAGGCCTTATGAAGCTTTCTTT.

V is TRBV5-4 and J is TRBJ2-3; 16 nucleotides line up with TRBD2. V was pared by 3 bases and J by 6 bases, with 4 bases of the junction left unmatched. Germline values: CDR1 SGHNT, CDR2 YYREEE (reference sequence). The length of the CDR3 is 16 residues. Here the CDR3 reads CASSSGTSGRVDTQYF. DNA for the CDR3: TGTGCCAGCAGCTCGGGGACTAGCGGGAGGGTGGATACGCAGTATTTT.

The V and J genes are TRBV6-1 and TRBJ1-2; D remains ambiguous. V was shortened by 5 bases and J by 3 bases, with 13 bases between the two germline ends. The CDR3 is 14 amino acids. CDR1 and CDR2 (germline): MNHNS, SASEGT. CDR3 nucleotide sequence: TGTGCCAGCAGTCGAGAGGCGGCCCACTATGGCTACACCTTC. Protein sequence: CASSREAAHYGYTF.

The V call is TRBV2, the J call TRBJ1-2; 7 bases line up with TRBD1. Losses at the gene ends were 4 bases for V and 4 bases for J; bases not matched to a gene: 9. This CDR3 spans 15 amino acids. Germline lookup yields CDR1 SNHLY and CDR2 FYNNEI. The CDR3 DNA follows: TGTGCCAGCAGTGTAGAGGCAGGGGGACTCTATGGCTACACCTTC. Protein product: CASSVEAGGLYGYTF.

The CDR3 spells CAISEGALTGELFF. CDR3 bases: TGTGCCATCAGTGAAGGGGCCCTGACCGGGGAGCTGTTTTTT. This chain joins TRBV10-3 and TRBJ2-2; a weak D match, TRBD1 (5 bases). The CDR3 is 14 amino acids. The V end was cut by 3 bases, the J end by 5 bases, with 10 bases between. From germline, CDR1 is ENHRY and CDR2 SYGVKD.

This chain links TRBV5-6 with TRBJ2-7; the D gene is possibly TRBD1 (6 bases). The ends were cut back, 4 bases at V and 8 bases at J, with 13 bases in the middle. Germline CDR1 reads SGHDT; CDR2 reads YYEEEE. This CDR3 region has 12 residues. In DNA form, the CDR3 reads TGTGCCAGCAGCCATAACAGGGCTAAGCAGTACTTC. This codes for CASSHNRAKQYF.

CDR3 in amino acids: CASRLRVTFGTEAFF. The CDR3 region has the DNA TGTGCCAGCAGACTCCGGGTCACCTTTGGGACTGAAGCTTTCTTT. This chain connects TRBV28 to TRBJ1-1, with D unclear. Germline CDR1 and CDR2: MDHEN and SYDVKM. This CDR3 is 15 amino acids long. Trimming took off 6 bases at V and 5 bases at J, with 19 bases between the two ends.

DNA of the CDR3: TGTGCCAGCTCACCCCTCGGACAGTTAGCCAAAAACATTCAGTACTTC. It is translated as CASSPLGQLAKNIQYF. V is TRBV18 and J is TRBJ2-4, with a weak D call TRBD1 (6 bases). The CDR3 is 16 amino acids. V lost 3 bases and J 0 bases, leaving 12 bases between the germline ends. Looked up from germline, CDR1 is KGHSH and CDR2 is LQKENI. Full variable domain (remainder filled in from reference TRBV18 and TRBJ2-4): NAGVMQNPRHLVRRRGQEARLRCSPMKGHSHVYWYRQLPEEGLKFMVYLQKENIIDESGMPKERFSAEFPKEGPSILRIQQVVRGDSAAYFCASSPLGQLAKNIQYFGAGTRLSVL.

This chain connects TRBV28 to TRBJ1-2; D not certain. CDR1 and CDR2 (germline): MDHEN, SYDVKM. The V end was cut by 6 bases, the J end by 4 bases, with 15 bases between. The CDR3 runs 14 residues. The CDR3 loop reads CASSLLGGSYGYTF. Here the CDR3 DNA reads TGTGCCAGCAGCCTCCTCGGAGGGAGCTATGGCTACACCTTC.

This chain uses TRBV2 with TRBJ1-5; TRBD1 aligns across 8 bases. The germline CDR1 and CDR2 sequences are SNHLY and FYNNEI. V lost 4 bases, J lost 1 base, and 9 bases stayed unmatched. This CDR3 has 17 residues. For the CDR3, the DNA is TGTGCCAGCAGTGCCCTCGGACAGGGCGGAAGCAATCAGCCCCAGCATTTT. Protein product: CASSALGQGGSNQPQHF. The whole variable domain, remainder taken from reference TRBV2 and TRBJ1-5, is EPEVTQTPSHQVTQMGQEVILRCVPISNHLYFYWYRQILGQKVEFLVSFYNNEISEKSEIFDDQFSVERPDGSNFTLKIRSTKLEDSAMYFCASSALGQGGSNQPQHFGDGTRLSIL.

The rearrangement joins TRBV2 to TRBJ1-1, with D unclear. This CDR3 contains 14 residues. Germline CDR1 is SNHLY and CDR2 is FYNNEI. V was pared by 2 bases and J by 2 bases, with 9 bases between. The CDR3 region has the DNA TGTGCCAGCAGTGAATGGGCAGTAAACACTGAAGCTTTCTTT. It encodes CASSEWAVNTEAFF.

V usage is TRBV29-1 and J usage is TRBJ2-7; 9 bases align to TRBD2. This CDR3 comprises 14 residues. Germline CDR1 is SQVTM and CDR2 is ANQGSEA. After removal of 7 bases from V and 6 bases from J, the junction contained 13 bases not matched to a gene. CDR3 sequence: CSARRAGGGFEQYF. CDR3 in DNA: TGCAGCGCCAGACGAGCGGGAGGAGGGTTCGAGCAGTACTTC.

The chain recombines TRBV6-5 with TRBJ2-7, with TRBD1 matching over 7 bases. Germline CDR1 reads MNHEY; CDR2 reads SVGAGI. The CDR3 loop spans 13 amino acids. J lost 7 bases, V lost 2 bases, and 5 bases had no gene match. The CDR3 DNA is TGTGCCAGCAGTTACCGGGACAGTCGGGAGCAGTACTTC. The encoded protein is CASSYRDSREQYF.

The J gene is TRBJ2-3, the V gene TRBV5-8; TRBD1 is a possible D gene (6 bases). Trimming removed 0 bases from V and 1 base from J, with 15 bases in between. The CDR3 runs to 17 residues. Germline loops: CDR1 SGHTS, CDR2 YDEGEE. This CDR3 reads CASSLEGRRGGTDTQYF. The CDR3 DNA reads TGTGCCAGCAGCTTGGAAGGGCGCAGGGGCGGCACAGATACGCAGTATTTT.

This clone was observed a handful of times. V and J are TRBV7-8 and TRBJ2-7; D unclear. Germline loops: CDR1 SGHVS, CDR2 FQNEAQ. CDR3 length equals 13 residues. V was pared by 8 bases and J by 0 bases, with 11 bases between. In DNA form, the CDR3 reads TGTGCCAGCGGATACCACAGCTCCTACGAGCAGTACTTC. Encoded protein: CASGYHSSYEQYF.

The V call is TRBV5-6, the J call TRBJ2-2; D possibly corresponds to TRBD1 (5 bases). The CDR3 extends over 15 amino acids. Between the trimmed V and J ends, which lost 5 bases and 6 bases, there was a span of 17 bases. CDR1 is SGHDT and CDR2 is YYEEEE in the germline V gene. DNA for the CDR3: TGTGCCAGCAGGCGCCAACCCCAGGGTCCCGGGGAGCTGTTTTTT. It encodes CASRRQPQGPGELFF.

The sample holds one count of this clone. The chain is built from TRBV18 and TRBJ1-1; weak D call: TRBD1 (5 bases). CDR1 KGHSH and CDR2 LQKENI come from the germline V gene. V dropped 1 base and J dropped 4 bases, with 13 bases sitting between them. CDR3 length equals 15 residues. DNA for the CDR3: TGTGCCAGCTCACCACTTTCGGGGGTTCGCACTGAAGCTTTCTTT. This translates into CASSPLSGVRTEAFF.

This CDR3 reads CASSLEGGQRYNEQFF. For the CDR3, the DNA is TGTGCCAGCAGCTTAGAGGGGGGACAGCGATACAATGAGCAGTTCTTC. The chain links TRBV5-4 to TRBJ2-1; D possibly corresponds to TRBD1 (7 bases). This CDR3 spans 16 amino acids. The V and J ends lost 2 bases and 4 bases respectively, with 16 bases between them. The germline V gene has CDR1 SGHNT and CDR2 YYREEE (reference sequence).

V usage is TRBV2 and J usage is TRBJ2-1; 8 bases are a match to TRBD1. The V gene end was trimmed by 3 bases and the J gene end by 8 bases; junction bases not matched to a gene: 6. CDR3 length: 14 amino acids. From germline, CDR1 is SNHLY and CDR2 FYNNEI. In DNA, the CDR3 is TGTGCCAGCAGTGATTGGACAGGGAGCGATGAGCAGTTCTTC. Amino acid sequence: CASSDWTGSDEQFF.

This chain links TRBV7-2 with TRBJ2-7; no firm D call. CDR1 is SGHTA and CDR2 is FQGNSA in the germline V gene. Trimming cost V 0 bases and J 6 bases, with 12 bases left between them. The CDR3 extends over 14 amino acids. CDR3 sequence reads: CASSLAPRAGEQYF. In DNA, the CDR3 is TGTGCCAGCAGCTTAGCCCCCCGTGCAGGCGAGCAGTACTTC.

The genes are TRBV7-6 and TRBJ1-4, with no clear D. This CDR3 region has 14 residues. V dropped 1 base and J dropped 2 bases, with 5 bases sitting between them. CDR1 is SGHVS, CDR2 FNYEAQ, per germline. CDR3 bases: TGTGCCAGCAGCTTAGTTCCTACTAATGAAAAACTGTTTTTT. Protein: CASSLVPTNEKLFF.